The T cell receptor beta chain under discussion was sequenced for a study of long-term antiretroviral therapy in people with HIV (dated by TCRdb to about 2022). Broadly, across the study: Collection of the earliest samples took place about a decade ahead of the 2015 WHO recommendation for immediate ART, at a time when ART was typically delayed until CD4 counts fell. A retrospective serial study tested whether changes in peripheral blood TRB repertoire composition and diversity were associated with ART initiation and durable HIV suppression. A total of under 250 cryopreserved PBMC samples came from 25 to 30 adults with confirmed HIV infection and were collected serially over a mean of roughly 6 years (range 1-12). Of the roughly 30 participants with HIV, approximately twelve were female. Test extractions of a monoclonal T-cell line alongside about 35 polyclonal samples showed no cross-contamination during QIAcube processing. Summary of the overall study and its limitations: Narrower CDR3 length ranges were observed in HIV repertoires than in controls, and an antigen-experienced repertoire with only a slight naive shift after ART was suggested by the network structure. Limited PBMC availability meant only the TCR beta chain was sequenced, without alpha chain pairing. Because pre-ART samples had limited cell numbers, unsorted PBMC were profiled rather than sorted CD4+ and CD8+ T cells. The samples were dated from about 2004 to 2018, and the ART regimens that were used may be less effective than current ART regimens. At every time point, the repertoire was dominated by expanded TRB clones first identified before ART initiation, although this dominance fluctuated and, in many PLHIV, declined after ART. Inferences about post-ART repertoire changes were limited because no data were available on ART adherence, viral resistance or therapy changes. Starting ART was linked to a significant rise in TRB diversity, yet even after long-term ART the diversity remained significantly lower than in transplant donor controls.

As to this clone: Its antigen is unknown. No qualities accompany the bases; no much larger clone lies one base away.

To be included, a participant needed at least one PBMC sample from before ART initiation plus at least two post-ART samples. Treatment was received in the United States of America by all participants with HIV. Before DNA extraction, cryopreserved samples containing about 1-10 million PBMC were thawed and washed. At the time of the earliest PBMC sample, participants with HIV were aged between roughly 23 and 60 years. PBMC samples were contributed by each participant from 1-4 timepoints before ART initiation and 2-8 timepoints after ART initiation, with a median of 7 samples. For every participant, serial HIV viral load, CD4+ T-cell count, ART history and demographic data were obtained. Genomic DNA was extracted from unsorted PBMC with a Qiagen kit on a QIAcube, processed in batches of 12 samples. V lost 0 bases and J lost 1 base; the stretch between them is 5 bases long. As encoded in the germline V gene, CDR1 is SGHDT while CDR2 is YYEEEE. From the cysteine up to the phenylalanine, the CDR3 has a length of 15 residues. Only the CDR3 region is kept as DNA, spanning 45 bases read in frame from base 1.

The immunoSEQ hsTCRB v3.0 assay was used at survey level resolution to sequence the TRB variable region. A depth of roughly 40,000-50,000 T-cell genomes per sample was targeted for TRB sequencing. An Illumina MiSeq with a v3 150-cycle kit was used to sequence the pooled TRB libraries. Concerning the study's data processing: Analysis of repertoires was carried out in R inside a reproducible Nextflow workflow spanning QC, data transformation and analysis. Custom analyses were implemented in LymphoSeq2, an R package for AIRR-Seq data exploration. A few samples yielding fewer than 5000 total TRB sequences were excluded, leaving 150 to 200 analyzed HIV repertoires. Among the roughly 180 retained HIV repertoires, more than 55 were collected before ART initiation and some 130 after ART initiation. Repertoires were downsampled to 5000 TRB nucleotide sequences, and summary statistics were averaged over 100 downsampling iterations. The analysis kept only TRB sequences whose CDR3 regions were at least seven amino acids long. A Shannon entropy-derived clonality score and the Gini coefficient were used to measure diversity. In the repertoire networks, any two of the top 5000 CDR3 amino acid sequences were linked whenever the two sequences differed by an edit distance of one. GLIPH2 predicted antigen specificity groups and MHC restriction for TRB CDR3 amino acid sequences. CDR3 amino acid sequences were matched against VDJdb and McPAS-TCR to flag known CMV, EBV, HIV or tissue antigen associations. Pre-ART, post-ART and control groups were compared with Wilcoxon signed-rank tests and Holm-Bonferroni correction. Here the immuneACCESS table is served through TCRdb, limited to in-frame sequences with V and J called. Missing clones are a known gap in these copies; in checked studies unresolved V genes cover under half, and the rest lacks a known reason. The V and J calls and the clone size are those of that table, but D and trimming were determined from the DNA. The sample data list over 30,000 clones, and more than 60% of these were observed just once. The ten largest clones take up over 7% of the sample.

This TCR derives from a woman in her fifties or sixties with HIV. Source: unsorted PBMCs, taken 3.1 years after starting antiretroviral therapy. Rearrangement joined TRBV5-6 to TRBJ2-6; a confident D gene designation cannot be given. The sequenced DNA is TGTGCCAGCAGCTTGGTTGGGTCTGGGGCCAACGTCCTGACTTTC. The translation is CASSLVGSGANVLTF. Extended through the reference TRBV5-6 and TRBJ2-6 proteins, this CDR3 yields the full variable domain: DAGVTQSPTHLIKTRGQQVTLRCSPKSGHDTVSWYQQALGQGPQFIFQYYEEEERQRGNFPDRFSGHQFPNYSSELNVNALLLGDSALYLCASSLVGSGANVLTFGAGSRLTVL.